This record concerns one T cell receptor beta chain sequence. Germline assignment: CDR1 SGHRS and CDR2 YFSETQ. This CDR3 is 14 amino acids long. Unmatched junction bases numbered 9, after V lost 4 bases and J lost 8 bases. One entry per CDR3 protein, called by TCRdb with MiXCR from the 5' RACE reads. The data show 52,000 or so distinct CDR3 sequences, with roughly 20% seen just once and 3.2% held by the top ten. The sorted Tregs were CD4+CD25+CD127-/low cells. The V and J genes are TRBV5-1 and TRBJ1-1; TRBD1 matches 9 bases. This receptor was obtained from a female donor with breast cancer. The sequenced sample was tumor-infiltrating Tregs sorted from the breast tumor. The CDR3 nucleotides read TGCGCCAGCAGCCTTACTCCGGGACAGGGAGAAGCTTTCTTT. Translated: CASSLTPGQGEAFF.